What follows describes a single T cell receptor beta chain. This sample was taken from a study of blood T cell repertoires in COVID-19. There are 13 residues in the CDR3. V gave up 4 bases and J gave up 0 bases, with 4 bases separating them. From germline, CDR1 is SGHRS and CDR2 YFSETQ. As originally analysed: The authors estimated nucleated cell counts from reference gene primer amplification. Profiling relied on immunoSEQ multiplex PCR, and the TCRdb table lists in-frame clones only, not all of them. V and J calls and clone size are as listed in that table; D and trimming were resolved from the DNA. This sample yields 60,000 or so clones, of which over 75% are seen a single time; 6% to 8.5% belongs to the top ten.

This receptor was identified in a man aged 60 to 69 with acute or convalescent COVID-19. Material for sequencing was peripheral blood. The J gene is TRBJ2-2, the V gene TRBV5-1; D is undetermined. CDR3 protein: CASSPANTGELFF. In DNA, the CDR3 is TGCGCCAGCAGCCCTGCGAACACCGGGGAGCTGTTTTTT.